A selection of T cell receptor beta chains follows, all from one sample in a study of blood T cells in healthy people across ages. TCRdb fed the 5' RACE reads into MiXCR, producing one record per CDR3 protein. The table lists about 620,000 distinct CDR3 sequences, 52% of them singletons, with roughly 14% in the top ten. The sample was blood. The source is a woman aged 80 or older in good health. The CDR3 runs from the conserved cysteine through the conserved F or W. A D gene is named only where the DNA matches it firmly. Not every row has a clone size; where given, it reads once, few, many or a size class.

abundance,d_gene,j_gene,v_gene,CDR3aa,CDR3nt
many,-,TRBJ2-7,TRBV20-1,CSARDRTAYEQYF,TGCAGTGCTAGGGACCGGACAGCCTACGAGCAGTACTTC
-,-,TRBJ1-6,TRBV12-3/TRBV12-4,CASSFQVANSPLHF,TGTGCCAGCAGTTTTCAGGTTGCTAATTCACCCCTCCACTTT
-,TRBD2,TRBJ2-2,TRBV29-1,CSVTTSGYTGELFF,TGCAGCGTTACGACTAGCGGGTACACCGGGGAGCTGTTTTTT
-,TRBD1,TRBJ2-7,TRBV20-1,CSARDYGQAAYEQYF,TGCAGTGCTAGAGATTACGGACAGGCGGCCTACGAGCAGTACTTC
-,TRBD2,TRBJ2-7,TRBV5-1,CASRWTSNDEQYF,TGCGCCAGCCGCTGGACTAGCAACGACGAGCAGTACTTC
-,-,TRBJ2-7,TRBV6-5,CASTPRVQGSYEQYF,TGTGCCAGCACCCCACGGGTCCAGGGATCCTACGAGCAGTACTTC
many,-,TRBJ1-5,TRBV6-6,CASSSLPPRNQAQHF,TGTGCCAGCAGTTCCCTACCCCCGCGAAATCAGGCCCAGCATTTT
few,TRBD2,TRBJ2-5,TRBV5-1,CASSFSSGSGETQYF,TGCGCCAGCAGCTTTTCTAGCGGGTCGGGGGAGACCCAGTACTTC
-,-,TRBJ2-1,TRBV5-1,CTSSLSPLEKETQFF,TGCACCAGCAGCTTGTCGCCCCTCGAGAAAGAGACCCAGTTCTTC
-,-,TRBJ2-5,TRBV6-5,CASSYWSNQETQYF,TGTGCCAGCAGTTACTGGAGTAACCAAGAGACCCAGTACTTC
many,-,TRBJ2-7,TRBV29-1,CSVEDGQYCYEQYF,TGCAGCGTTGAGGATGGACAGTATTGCTACGAGCAGTACTTC
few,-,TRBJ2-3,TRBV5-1,CASSDGQGGTDTQYF,TGCGCCAGCAGCGACGGCCAGGGAGGCACAGATACGCAGTATTTT
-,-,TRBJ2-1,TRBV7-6,CASSGVPNEQFF,TGTGCCAGCTCGGGAGTCCCCAATGAGCAGTTCTTC
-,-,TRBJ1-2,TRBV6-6,CASLQGSDYGYTF,TGTGCCAGCTTACAGGGTTCTGACTATGGCTACACCTTC
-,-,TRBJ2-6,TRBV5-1,CASSPRPIPSSGANVLTF,TGCGCCAGCAGCCCGAGACCGATACCGAGCTCTGGGGCCAACGTCCTGACTTTC
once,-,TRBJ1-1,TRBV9,CASSVGGGTNTEAFF,TGTGCCAGCAGCGTAGGTGGAGGCACCAACACTGAAGCTTTCTTT
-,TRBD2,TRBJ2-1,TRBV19,CASSKTSGDYNEQFF,TGTGCCAGTAGTAAAACTAGCGGAGATTACAATGAGCAGTTCTTC
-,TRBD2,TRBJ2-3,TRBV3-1,CASSSRLAGELGGTDTQYF,TGTGCCAGCAGCTCGCGACTAGCGGGAGAATTGGGGGGCACAGATACGCAGTATTTT
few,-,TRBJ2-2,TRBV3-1,CASSQVSHRWNTGELFF,TGTGCCAGCAGCCAAGTGAGTCACAGATGGAACACCGGGGAGCTGTTTTTT
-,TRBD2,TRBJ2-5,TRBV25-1,CASSMASGTKQYF,TGTGCCAGCAGTATGGCTAGCGGGACAAAGCAGTACTTC
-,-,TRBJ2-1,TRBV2,CASVRQESSYNEQFF,TGTGCCAGCGTTCGACAGGAGAGCTCCTACAATGAGCAGTTCTTC
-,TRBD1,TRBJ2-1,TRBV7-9,CASSVRQGEVYNEQFF,TGTGCCAGCAGCGTAAGACAGGGGGAGGTCTACAATGAGCAGTTCTTC
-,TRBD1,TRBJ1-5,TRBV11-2,CASSQDRAAQPQHF,TGTGCCAGCAGCCAGGACAGGGCGGCCCAGCCCCAGCATTTT
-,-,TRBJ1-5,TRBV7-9,CASQGRNNQPQHF,TGTGCCAGCCAAGGGAGAAACAATCAGCCCCAGCATTTT
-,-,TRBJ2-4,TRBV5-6,CASSLGSGYGQYF,TGTGCCAGCAGCTTGGGCTCCGGCTACGGGCAGTACTTC
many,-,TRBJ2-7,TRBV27,CASSAPGQSLLGGQYF,TGTGCCAGCAGTGCGCCGGGACAGTCACTCCTGGGAGGGCAGTACTTC
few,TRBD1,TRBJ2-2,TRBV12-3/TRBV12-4,CASSWTTGGPGELFF,TGTGCCAGCAGTTGGACGACAGGGGGGCCCGGGGAGCTGTTTTTT
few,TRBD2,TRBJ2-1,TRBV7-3,CASSFLAGVANEQFF,TGTGCCAGCAGCTTCCTAGCGGGAGTCGCCAATGAGCAGTTCTTC
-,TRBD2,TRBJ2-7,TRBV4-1,CASSLRSGQDGSYEQYF,TGCGCCAGCAGCCTCCGTAGCGGGCAAGACGGTTCCTACGAGCAGTACTTC
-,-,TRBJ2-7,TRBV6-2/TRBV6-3,CASSYSTRSSYEQYF,TGTGCCAGCAGTTACTCGACAAGGAGCTCCTACGAGCAGTACTTC
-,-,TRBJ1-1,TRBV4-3,CASSQTSREEEAFF,TGCGCCAGCAGCCAAACTAGCCGGGAGGAGGAAGCTTTCTTT
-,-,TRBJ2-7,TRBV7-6,CASSPSSGPSSYEQYF,TGTGCCAGCAGCCCATCAAGCGGGCCTAGCTCCTACGAGCAGTACTTC
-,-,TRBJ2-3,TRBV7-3,CASSLMGASTDTQYF,TGTGCCAGCAGCCTCATGGGGGCTAGCACAGATACGCAGTATTTT
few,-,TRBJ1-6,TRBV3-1,CASSQDGQGGNSPLHF,TGTGCCAGCAGCCAAGATGGGCAGGGTGGGAATTCACCCCTCCACTTT
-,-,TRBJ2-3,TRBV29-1,CSVEGASGNTQYF,TGCAGCGTTGAGGGGGCGAGTGGAAATACGCAGTATTTT
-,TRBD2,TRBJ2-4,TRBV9,CASSGEREDRNIQYF,TGTGCCAGCAGCGGGGAGCGGGAGGACAGAAACATTCAGTACTTC
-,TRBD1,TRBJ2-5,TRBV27,CASSSMTGGLRETQYF,TGTGCCAGCAGTTCTATGACAGGGGGCTTGAGAGAGACCCAGTACTTC
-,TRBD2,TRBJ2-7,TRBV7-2,CASSKRALAYNYEQYF,TGTGCCAGCAGCAAAAGGGCACTAGCGTATAACTACGAGCAGTACTTC
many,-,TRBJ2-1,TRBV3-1,CASSQDDLTYNEQFF,TGTGCCAGCAGCCAAGACGACCTTACCTACAATGAGCAGTTCTTC
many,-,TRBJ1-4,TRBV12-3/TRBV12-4,CASSLPVGKLFF,TGTGCCAGCAGCCTGCCGGTGGGAAAACTGTTTTTT
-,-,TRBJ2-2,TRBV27,CASSSGDTTGELFF,TGTGCCAGCAGTTCCGGGGACACGACCGGGGAGCTGTTTTTT
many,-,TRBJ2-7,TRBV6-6,CASRGLTYEQYF,TGTGCCAGCAGGGGACTGACCTACGAGCAGTACTTC
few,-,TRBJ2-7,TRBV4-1,CASSQTPTPSYEQYF,TGCGCCAGCAGCCAAACCCCGACGCCTTCCTACGAGCAGTACTTC
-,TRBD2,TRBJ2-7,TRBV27,CASSLSAGLSESGGPYEQYF,TGTGCCAGCAGTTTATCCGCGGGACTATCCGAAAGTGGTGGGCCCTACGAGCAGTACTTC
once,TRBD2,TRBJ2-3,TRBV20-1,CSAPSEGTSGIPLVPDTQYF,TGCAGTGCTCCTAGTGAGGGGACTAGCGGGATCCCCTTAGTCCCAGATACGCAGTATTTT
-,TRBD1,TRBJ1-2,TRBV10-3,CAIGGQGKNYGYTF,TGTGCCATCGGGGGACAGGGGAAAAACTATGGCTACACCTTC
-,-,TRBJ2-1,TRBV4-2,CASSQERLYEQFF,TGTGCCAGCAGCCAAGAACGTCTTTATGAGCAGTTCTTC
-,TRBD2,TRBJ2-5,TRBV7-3,CASSLRRGRVETQYF,TGTGCCAGCAGCTTGCGACGAGGGAGGGTTGAGACCCAGTACTTC
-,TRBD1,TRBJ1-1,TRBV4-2,CASSQTHGQGRNTEAFF,TGTGCCAGCAGCCAGACCCACGGACAGGGGAGAAACACTGAAGCTTTCTTT
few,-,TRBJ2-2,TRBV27,CASTSLGTGELFF,TGTGCCAGCACTTCGCTAGGCACCGGGGAGCTGTTTTTT
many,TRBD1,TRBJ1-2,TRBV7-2,CASRVGSGGSSYGYTF,TGTGCCAGCAGAGTGGGGTCAGGGGGCTCAAGCTATGGCTACACCTTC
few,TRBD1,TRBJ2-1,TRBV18,CASSLPGQAQGEQFF,TGTGCCAGCTCACTTCCGGGACAGGCCCAAGGGGAGCAGTTCTTC
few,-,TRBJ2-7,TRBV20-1,CSARDLRSGANEQYF,TGCAGTGCTAGAGATCTACGTAGTGGGGCCAACGAGCAGTACTTC
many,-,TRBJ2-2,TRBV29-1,CSVVKHPNTGELFF,TGCAGCGTTGTCAAGCATCCGAACACCGGGGAGCTGTTTTTT
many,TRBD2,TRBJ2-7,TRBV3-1,CASSPGLAGAHEQYF,TGTGCCAGCAGTCCAGGACTAGCGGGAGCCCACGAGCAGTACTTC
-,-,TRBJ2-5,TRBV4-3,CASSLILEETQYF,TGCGCCAGCAGCCTAATACTCGAAGAGACCCAGTACTTC
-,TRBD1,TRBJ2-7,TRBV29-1,CSVPRGTGGSEQYF,TGCAGCGTCCCAAGAGGGACAGGGGGCTCCGAGCAGTACTTC
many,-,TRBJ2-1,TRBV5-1,CASSFRTPPSYNEQFF,TGCGCCAGCAGCTTTAGGACTCCTCCCTCCTACAATGAGCAGTTCTTC
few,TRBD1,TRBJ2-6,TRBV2,CASKVRGNSGANVLTF,TGTGCCAGCAAGGTCAGGGGGAACTCTGGGGCCAACGTCCTGACTTTC
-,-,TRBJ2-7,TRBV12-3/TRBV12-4,CASSVVGKSYEQYF,TGTGCCAGCAGTGTAGTCGGAAAGAGCTACGAGCAGTACTTC